A selection of T cell receptor beta chains follows, all from one sample in a study of blood T cell repertoires in COVID-19. Here immunoSEQ multiplex PCR was the method, and the copy in TCRdb shows in-frame clones only, minus some. This table has 270,000 or so clones, approximately 91% appearing once. The specimen was PBMCs or T cells enriched from blood (not recorded which). Receptor source: a woman in her 40s with acute COVID-19. CDR3s include the opening cysteine and the closing phenylalanine or tryptophan. The order of the fields is D gene, J gene, clone size, V gene, CDR3 DNA, CDR3 protein. A D gene is named only where the DNA matches it firmly. Clone size is stated in some rows and not others, as once, few, many or a class when expanded.

.,TRBJ2-2,.,TRBV9,TGTGCCAGCAGCGTACAAAAGAACACCGGGGAGCTGTTTTTT,CASSVQKNTGELFF
TRBD2,TRBJ2-4,.,TRBV19,TGTGCCAGTAGTAAGGGACTAGCCTCGAACATTCAGTACTTC,CASSKGLASNIQYF
.,TRBJ1-1,.,TRBV6-2/TRBV6-3,TGTGCCAGCAGTTACGGTGCCCGGGGTACGGGCACTGAAGCTTTCTTT,CASSYGARGTGTEAFF
TRBD1,TRBJ1-1,.,TRBV10-1,TGCGCCAGCAGACGGGACAGAGTTTTAAACACTGAAGCTTTCTTT,CASRRDRVLNTEAFF
.,TRBJ1-2,.,TRBV29-1,TGCAGCGTTGGGGGCCTAGGGTGGGGCTACACCTTC,CSVGGLGWGYTF
.,TRBJ1-1,.,TRBV5-1,TGCGCCAGCAGCTTGAGAGCGGTAGGTCTGAACACTGAAGCTTTCTTT,CASSLRAVGLNTEAFF
.,TRBJ1-1,once,TRBV27,TGTGCCACCCGAGATGTTACAGCAAACACTGAAGCTTTCTTT,CATRDVTANTEAFF
.,TRBJ2-7,.,TRBV7-2,TGTGCCAGCAGCTTAGAACAGAGCTCAGACGAGCAGTACTTC,CASSLEQSSDEQYF
TRBD1,TRBJ1-1,.,TRBV19,TGTGCCAGTACCCATTGGGGGACAGGGATGCACACTGAAGCTTTCTTT,CASTHWGTGMHTEAFF
.,TRBJ1-2,.,TRBV30,TGTGCCTGGAGTCTACAGGGAAGAGGCTACACCTTC,CAWSLQGRGYTF
TRBD2,TRBJ2-1,.,TRBV2,TGTGCCAGCAGTGAACTTGGCGGGGGCTCCTACAATGAGCAGTTCTTC,CASSELGGGSYNEQFF
.,TRBJ2-7,.,TRBV5-1,TGCGCCAGCAGGCCCCAAAACCTGGGGCCCTACGAGCAGTACTTC,CASRPQNLGPYEQYF
.,TRBJ1-2,.,TRBV7-2,TGTGCCAGCAGCCACGGGATCCTCTATGGCTACACCTTC,CASSHGILYGYTF
.,TRBJ1-1,.,TRBV11-1,TGTGCCAGCAGCCAGCCTAGGTCTGAAGCTTTCTTT,CASSQPRSEAFF
.,TRBJ1-6,.,TRBV11-2,TGTGCCAGCAGCGTTGACGGGTCTAATTCACCCCTCCACTTT,CASSVDGSNSPLHF
TRBD1,TRBJ1-2,.,TRBV9,TGTGCCAGCAGCCCGCGACAGGGTGGCTACACCTTC,CASSPRQGGYTF
.,TRBJ1-6,few,TRBV19,TGTGCCAGTACCACGAGTAGCGGGCGTAATTCACCCCTCCACTTT,CASTTSSGRNSPLHF
.,TRBJ2-6,.,TRBV21-1,TGTGCCAGCAGGACAATCCGCTCTGGGGCCAACGTCCTGACTTTC,CASRTIRSGANVLTF
TRBD2,TRBJ2-3,.,TRBV5-4,TGTGCCAGCAGCCTCCTAGCGGATGAAACAGATACGCAGTATTTT,CASSLLADETDTQYF
.,TRBJ2-1,.,TRBV5-1,TGCGCCAGCAGCCCTTACAAGTCCGGCGGGCAGTTCTTC,CASSPYKSGGQFF
TRBD2,TRBJ2-2,.,TRBV7-2,TGTGCCAGCAGCTTGAGCGGGGGGACCGGGGAGCTGTTTTTT,CASSLSGGTGELFF
.,TRBJ1-4,.,TRBV18,TGTGCCAGCTCACCACTGGCAGGTACTAATGAAAAACTGTTTTTT,CASSPLAGTNEKLFF
.,TRBJ1-6,once,TRBV19,TGTGCCAGTAGTCCCGGGGGGGGGCTGAATTCACCCCTCCACTTT,CASSPGGGLNSPLHF
.,TRBJ1-3,.,TRBV16,TGTGCCAGCAGCCAATCGGCGTCACATGACTTCTCTGGAAACACCATATATTTT,CASSQSASHDFSGNTIYF
.,TRBJ1-2,.,TRBV30,TGTGCCTGGGAGAGGACACCCCGCTACACCTTC,CAWERTPRYTF
TRBD1,TRBJ1-3,once,TRBV19,TGTGCCAGTAGTAGCCCCGGGACAGGGGGCAGAAACACCATATATTTT,CASSSPGTGGRNTIYF
.,TRBJ2-1,few,TRBV9,TGTGCCAGCAGTGGATCTAGCGCTACCTACAATGAGCAGTTCTTC,CASSGSSATYNEQFF
TRBD1,TRBJ1-1,.,TRBV18,TGTGCCAGCTCACCGTTTCAGGGGGGTGAGAACACTGAAGCTTTCTTT,CASSPFQGGENTEAFF
TRBD1,TRBJ2-1,few,TRBV5-1,TGCGCCAGCAGCCAGGGACAGGGGGTCGATGAGCAGTTCTTC,CASSQGQGVDEQFF
.,TRBJ1-3,once,TRBV7-9,TGTGCCAGCAGCTTACGGGGATCGGTTGGAAACACCATATATTTT,CASSLRGSVGNTIYF
TRBD1,TRBJ1-4,few,TRBV18,TGTGCCAGCTCACCAATCCAACAGGGGACTAATGAAAAACTGTTTTTT,CASSPIQQGTNEKLFF
TRBD1,TRBJ2-1,once,TRBV7-9,TGTGCCAGCAGGCTTTTCGGGACAGGGGTGGATGAGCAGTTCTTC,CASRLFGTGVDEQFF
.,TRBJ1-2,many,TRBV21-1,TGTGCCAGCAGCGACTCGGAGGGCGAGGGCTACACCTTC,CASSDSEGEGYTF
TRBD1,TRBJ1-1,.,TRBV19,TGTGCCAGTAGTTTGGCGCAGGGGGCCACTGAAGCTTTCTTT,CASSLAQGATEAFF
.,TRBJ1-2,.,TRBV25-1,TGTGCCAGCAGTCCCACCGGAGAATCTTCTAACTATGGCTACACCTTC,CASSPTGESSNYGYTF
TRBD1,TRBJ2-1,.,TRBV2,TGTGCCAGCACTGGACAGGGGTACAATGAGCAGTTCTTC,CASTGQGYNEQFF
.,TRBJ2-5,.,TRBV5-1,TGCGCCAGCAGAATTGAACTGCAAGAGACCCAGTACTTC,CASRIELQETQYF
TRBD1,TRBJ2-1,.,TRBV27,TGTGCCAGCTCCACAAGGGGGCGTGAGCAGTTCTTC,CASSTRGREQFF
TRBD2,TRBJ2-3,.,TRBV27,TGTGCCAGCAGTTCGCCCTCGCTAGCGGGGAGTACAGATACGCAGTATTTT,CASSSPSLAGSTDTQYF
TRBD2,TRBJ2-1,.,TRBV11-2,TGTGCCAGCAGCTCGGGACTAAACCAGGACAATGAGCAGTTCTTC,CASSSGLNQDNEQFF